This T cell receptor (beta chain) was recorded in a study of T cell responses to AZD1222 COVID-19 vaccine. The study, taken as a whole, reports: Spike-specific TCR depth and breadth grew after two AZD1222 doses. Researchers report vaccine-associated CD4 TCRs spanning spike, with dominance at 160-218 and 743-854. Clonal diversity was possibly underestimated, and white British individuals and females predominated among donors.

The protocol was immunoSEQ multiplex PCR, while the TCRdb copy is restricted to in-frame clones and leaves out a portion. The profile shows more than 85,000 clones, 80% to 90% of them singletons. The CDR3 sequence is 15 residues long. V gave up 1 base and J gave up 0 bases, with 8 bases separating them. The germline V gene has CDR1 SNHLY and CDR2 FYNNEI. This clone came up once. What it recognizes is unknown. The sample was peripheral blood, taken 28 days after the second AZD1222 dose. The receptor's source is an adult who received the AZD1222 COVID-19 vaccine. V and J are TRBV2 and TRBJ2-3; D not resolved. The DNA for the CDR3 is TGTGCCAGCAGTGAAGTTCGATCTAGCACAGATACGCAGTATTTT. It encodes CASSEVRSSTDTQYF.